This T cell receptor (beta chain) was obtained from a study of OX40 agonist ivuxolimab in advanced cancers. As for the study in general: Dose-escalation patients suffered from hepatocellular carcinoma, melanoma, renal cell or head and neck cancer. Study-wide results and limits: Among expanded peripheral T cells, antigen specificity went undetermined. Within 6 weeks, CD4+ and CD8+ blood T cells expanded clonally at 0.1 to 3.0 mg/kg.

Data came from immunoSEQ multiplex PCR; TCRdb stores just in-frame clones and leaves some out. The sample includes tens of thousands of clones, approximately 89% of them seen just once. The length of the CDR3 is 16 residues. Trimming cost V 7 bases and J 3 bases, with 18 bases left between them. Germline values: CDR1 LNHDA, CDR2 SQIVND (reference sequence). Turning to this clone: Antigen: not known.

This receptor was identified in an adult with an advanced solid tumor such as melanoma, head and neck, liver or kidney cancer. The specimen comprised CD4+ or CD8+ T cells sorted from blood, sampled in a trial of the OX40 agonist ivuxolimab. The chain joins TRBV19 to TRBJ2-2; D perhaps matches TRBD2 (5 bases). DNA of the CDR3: TGTGCCAGTATCACTAGGAGTGGCCGGGACACCGGGGAGCTGTTTTTT. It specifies CASITRSGRDTGELFF.